These 18 T cell receptor beta chains originate from one sample sequenced in a study of human T cells and chemical hapten exposure. Each CDR3 protein is one row after TCRdb ran MiXCR on the RACE reads. The data contain 71,000 or so distinct CDR3 sequences, roughly 9.8% of them singletons. Time point described: patch test 1, 2 weeks after DPC sensitization. As to treatment: therapeutic diphenylcyclopropenone sensitization with weekly scalp DPC. The input for sequencing was whole blood, taken in connection with sensitization to the hapten diphenylcyclopropenone (DPC). The receptors derive from a woman aged 40 to 49 with alopecia areata. Some clones in this sample may be carry-over from other donors' samples.

This clonotype was seen repeatedly, ten times or more. V gene TRBV20-1 combines with J gene TRBJ1-3; TRBD1 matches 9 bases. Germline lookup yields CDR1 DFQATT and CDR2 SNEGSKA (reference sequence). Trimming took 3 bases from V and 9 from J; bases not matched to a gene: 6. The CDR3 is 13 residues long. The CDR3 sequence is CSARGQGLGTIYF. Written as DNA, the CDR3 is TGCAGTGCTAGGGGACAGGGCTTAGGCACCATATATTTT.

This clonotype has more than one count but fewer than ten. The J gene is TRBJ2-5, the V gene TRBV2; 9 bases are a match to TRBD2. V was clipped by 6 bases and J by 5 bases; unmatched bases: 10. Germline CDR1 and CDR2: SNHLY and FYNNEI. CDR3 length: 15 residues. The CDR3 here is CASRKAGGPVETQYF. CDR3 coding DNA: TGTGCCAGCAGGAAGGCGGGGGGGCCGGTTGAGACCCAGTACTTC. Based on the CDR3 plus reference TRBV2 and TRBJ2-5, the full variable domain is EPEVTQTPSHQVTQMGQEVILRCVPISNHLYFYWYRQILGQKVEFLVSFYNNEISEKSEIFDDQFSVERPDGSNFTLKIRSTKLEDSAMYFCASRKAGGPVETQYFGPGTRLLVL.

The sample holds many counts of this clonotype. This rearrangement joins TRBV12-5 to TRBJ1-1; a possible D gene is TRBD1 (6 bases). CDR3 length: 18 residues. Germline V gene data show CDR1 as LGHNT and CDR2 as FRNRAP. The V gene lost 6 bases and the J gene lost 1 base, with 24 bases spanning the gap. The CDR3 coding sequence is TGTGCTAGTGGCCGCACAGGGCAGAGCCGAACTCAGAACACTGAAGCTTTCTTT. Translation: CASGRTGQSRTQNTEAFF.

The table lists this clonotype with many counts. V usage is TRBV6-6 and J usage is TRBJ2-7; D gene unclear. Trimming removed 6 bases at V and 3 bases at J, with 12 bases between. The CDR3 sequence is 13 residues long. The germline V gene encodes CDR1 MNHNY and CDR2 SVGAGI (reference sequence). The CDR3: CASSRLSDYEQYF. The CDR3 DNA is TGTGCCAGCAGCCGCCTCTCAGACTACGAGCAGTACTTC.

Ten or more counts support this clonotype. The V gene is TRBV9, the J gene TRBJ1-2; TRBD1 is a possible D gene (5 bases). Per germline, CDR1 SGDLS and CDR2 YYNGEE. The germline V and J ends were trimmed by 0 bases and 4 bases, with 19 bases remaining between them. The CDR3 runs to 17 residues. The CDR3 protein is CASSVGRDFPILYGYTF. CDR3 in DNA: TGTGCCAGCAGCGTAGGCAGGGACTTCCCTATTCTCTATGGCTACACCTTC.

This clonotype has at least ten counts. In DNA, the CDR3 is TGTGCCAGCAGCCTCGGACAGGGCATAGGGCCCCAGCATTTT. This gives the protein CASSLGQGIGPQHF. V gene TRBV27 combines with J gene TRBJ1-5; TRBD1 matches at 8 bases. This CDR3 has 14 residues. The germline V gene encodes CDR1 MNHEY and CDR2 SMNVEV (reference sequence). The junction had 10 bases not matched to a gene; V was cut back by 6 bases and J by 9 bases.

The chain has TRBV4-2 and TRBJ1-4, with a weak D call TRBD1 (6 bases). This CDR3 has 15 residues. The V gene's germline CDR1 is LGHNA and CDR2 YNFKEQ. V was cut by 1 base and J by 9 bases, with 15 bases left in between. The chain's CDR3 is CASSQAIQGGKKLFF. CDR3 in DNA: TGTGCCAGCAGCCAAGCGATACAGGGTGGAAAAAAACTGTTTTTT.

There are many counts of this clonotype. This chain joins TRBV7-2 and TRBJ2-4, with 14 bases aligning to TRBD2. There are 15 residues in the CDR3. J gave up 6 bases and V 5 bases, and 3 bases lay outside the gene matches. Germline CDR1 SGHTA, CDR2 FQGNSA. The CDR3 sequence: CASSLGLAGGNIQYF. The CDR3 DNA reads TGTGCCAGCAGCCTCGGACTAGCGGGGGGAAACATTCAGTACTTC. Combining the CDR3 with reference TRBV7-2 and TRBJ2-4 gives the whole variable domain GAGVSQSPSNKVTEKGKDVELRCDPISGHTALYWYRQSLGQGLEFLIYFQGNSAPDKSGLPSDRFSAERTGGSVSTLTIQRTQQEDSAVYLCASSLGLAGGNIQYFGAGTRLSVL.

This clonotype was seen many times. The chain carries TRBV11-1 and TRBJ1-1; no definite D call. V shed 5 bases and J shed 1 base, with 14 bases lying between them. Per germline, CDR1 SGHAT and CDR2 FQDESV (reference sequence). The CDR3 loop spans 15 amino acids. The chain's CDR3 is CASSAWRGGNTEAFF. CDR3 coding DNA: TGTGCCAGCAGCGCATGGAGAGGCGGGAACACTGAAGCTTTCTTT.

This clonotype came up many times. V is TRBV27 and J is TRBJ2-7, with 9 nucleotides matching TRBD1. Unmatched junction bases numbered 4, after V lost 0 bases and J lost 4 bases. The germline CDR1 and CDR2 sequences are MNHEY and SMNVEV (reference sequence). The CDR3 contains 15 residues. The CDR3: CASSLSLQGAYEQYF. Here the CDR3 DNA reads TGTGCCAGCAGTTTATCGCTACAGGGGGCGTACGAGCAGTACTTC.

This clonotype was seen many times. The chain employs TRBV7-2 and TRBJ2-1; tentative D call: TRBD1 (6 bases). Germline lookup yields CDR1 SGHTA and CDR2 FQGNSA. V was shortened by 5 bases and J by 3 bases, with 17 bases between the two germline ends. This CDR3 is 16 amino acids long. The CDR3 DNA reads TGTGCCAGCAGCCCGAGGGGGACCGTGAGCTACAATGAGCAGTTCTTC. It specifies CASSPRGTVSYNEQFF.

The rearrangement uses TRBV11-3 and TRBJ2-2; 9 bases line up with TRBD1. Germline V gives CDR1 SGHNT, CDR2 YENEEA. J was trimmed by 1 base and V by 5 bases; bases with no gene match: 14. This CDR3 comprises 19 residues. The CDR3 sequence: CASSQGTGFMGENTGELFF. The CDR3 DNA sequence: TGTGCCAGCAGCCAAGGGACAGGGTTCATGGGAGAGAACACCGGGGAGCTGTTTTTT. Looking up the rest from reference TRBV11-3 and TRBJ2-2 gives the full variable domain: EAGVVQSPRYKIIEKKQPVAFWCNPISGHNTLYWYLQNLGQGPELLIRYENEEAVDDSQLPKDRFSAERLKGVDSTLKIQPAELGDSAVYLCASSQGTGFMGENTGELFFGEGSRLTVL.

CDR3 residues: CASRVTLRDRTREQYF. CDR3 bases: TGTGCCAGCAGAGTTACTCTGAGGGACAGGACTCGCGAGCAGTACTTC. The genes are TRBV6-5 and TRBJ2-7, with TRBD1 matching 8 bases. V lost 6 bases to trimming and J lost 6 bases; unmatched junction nucleotides: 16. This CDR3 is built from 16 residues. Germline CDR1 is MNHEY and CDR2 is SVGAGI.

This clonotype was counted ten times or more. The chain carries TRBV25-1 and TRBJ2-7, with D possibly TRBD2 on 5 matching bases. Trimming shortened V by 3 bases and J by 3 bases, and 15 bases separated the two germline ends. The CDR3 extends over 15 amino acids. In germline, CDR1 is MGHDK, CDR2 SYGVNS. CDR3 protein: CASSDPGPRGYEQYF. The CDR3 DNA reads as TGTGCCAGCAGTGACCCAGGCCCCCGGGGCTACGAGCAGTACTTC.

This clonotype was seen more than once but under ten times. The gene calls are TRBV7-3 and TRBJ1-1, with a possible D match to TRBD1 (6 bases). Germline values: CDR1 SGHTA, CDR2 FQGTGA. The V end was cut by 5 bases, the J end by 0 bases, with 13 bases between. The CDR3 loop spans 15 amino acids. CDR3 sequence: CASSPSTGMNTEAFF. The CDR3 nucleotides read TGTGCCAGCAGCCCGTCGACAGGTATGAACACTGAAGCTTTCTTT.

The table lists this clonotype with a count of one. J is TRBJ2-5 and V is TRBV21-1; no DNA check was done on the table's D call, TRBD2. TRBV21-1 is listed as a pseudogene. CDR3 length: 12 amino acids. The CDR3 spells CASSHQRETQYF. For the CDR3, the DNA is TGTGCCAGCAGCCACCAGCGGGAGACCCAGTACTTC.

In this sample, this clonotype turned up many times. The V and J genes are TRBV7-2 and TRBJ1-3; D is unresolved. V was pared by 5 bases and J by 4 bases, with 9 bases between. The CDR3 runs to 13 residues. Germline assignment: CDR1 SGHTA and CDR2 FQGNSA. The CDR3 DNA is TGTGCCAGCAGCCCGGCCGGCGGAAACACCATATATTTT. Protein: CASSPAGGNTIYF.

This clonotype was observed a handful of times. The chain carries TRBV29-1 and TRBJ1-1, with D possibly being TRBD1 (5 bases). Germline V CDR1 and CDR2: SQVTM, ANQGSEA. The CDR3 runs to 13 residues. Trimming removed 3 bases at V and 5 bases at J, with 13 bases between. The CDR3 bases are TGCAGCGTTGAGGCGGGGCGCCAAACTGAAGCTTTCTTT. Translation gives CSVEAGRQTEAFF.